A single sample is the source of the 10 T cell receptor beta chains below, sequenced in a study of blood T cells in healthy people across ages (dated by TCRdb to the mid-2010s). Library preparation employed 5' RACE. The sample was run on an Illumina HiSeq 2500. A second PCR of roughly 7 to 12 cycles was performed with a sample-barcoded 5' primer and a J-beta primer mix. In TCRdb, the public reads were trimmed at Q25 with fastp and aligned with MiXCR, with productive beta chains retained. For every CDR3 protein sequence, its rows merge into one entry that carries the most common genes and DNA. Recorded for this sample are 700,000 or so distinct CDR3 sequences; about a fifth of them occurred a single time. The top ten constitute 20% to 25% of the sample. The sequenced sample was blood. The origin of the receptors is a man in his 70s in good health.

The count of this clonotype is one. This chain's CDR3 is CASSQGGHGSFSTFF. CDR3 nucleotide sequence: TGTGCCAGCAGCCAAGGCGGACATGGATCTTTCTCGACTTTCTTT. V gene TRBV3-1 combines with J gene TRBJ1-1; tentative D call: TRBD1 (5 bases). Germline V CDR1 and CDR2: LGHDT, YNNKEL (reference sequence). The CDR3 totals 15 residues. Trimming stripped 1 base from V and 12 bases from J, with 21 bases between.

This clonotype was detected only a few times. The rearrangement links TRBV7-8 to TRBJ1-5; D gene unclear. CDR3 length: 15 amino acids. Per germline, CDR1 SGHVS and CDR2 FQNEAQ. Trimming removed 1 base at V and 0 bases at J, with 7 bases between. Here the CDR3 reads CASSLVAYSNQPQHF. The CDR3 DNA reads as TGTGCCAGCAGCTTAGTGGCGTATAGCAATCAGCCCCAGCATTTT.

This clonotype was found a few times. V is TRBV7-9 and J is TRBJ2-5; 8 nucleotides match TRBD2. The CDR3 spans 14 residues. With V trimmed by 7 bases and J by 7 bases, 11 bases remained unmatched. Germline assignment: CDR1 SEHNR and CDR2 FQNEAQ (reference sequence). This CDR3 reads CASMGLGPLGTQYF. CDR3 DNA sequence: TGTGCCAGCATGGGACTAGGGCCCTTAGGGACCCAGTACTTC.

The J gene is TRBJ2-5, the V gene TRBV10-3; 13 nucleotides agree with TRBD2. Germline V CDR1 and CDR2: ENHRY, SYGVKD. V was clipped by 5 bases and J by 2 bases; unmatched bases: 5. The CDR3 is 16 amino acids. Here the CDR3 reads CAISQGLAGVQETQYF. The CDR3 nucleotides read TGTGCCATCAGTCAAGGACTAGCGGGGGTTCAAGAGACCCAGTACTTC.

In DNA, the CDR3 is TGTGCCAGCAACCTCAACCCGGCAGGGTTCTATGGCTACACCTTC. Its protein is CASNLNPAGFYGYTF. The chain links TRBV28 to TRBJ1-2; TRBD1 might be the D (5 bases). Germline values: CDR1 MDHEN, CDR2 SYDVKM. The CDR3 has 15 residues. V lost 7 bases and J lost 4, with 19 bases in between.

The chain couples TRBV20-1 to TRBJ1-3, with 7 bases aligning to TRBD1. The CDR3 extends over 14 amino acids. V shed 4 bases and J 0 bases; nucleotides not matched to a gene: 3. Germline V lookup: CDR1 DFQATT, CDR2 SNEGSKA (reference sequence). The CDR3 coding sequence is TGCAGTGCTACTTCAGGGGGCTCTGGAAACACCATATATTTT. Its translation is CSATSGGSGNTIYF.

The rearrangement links TRBV18 to TRBJ2-1, with unresolved D. This CDR3 comprises 15 residues. CDR1 and CDR2 from the germline V gene are KGHSH and LQKENI. The ends were cut back, 3 bases at V and 3 bases at J, with 12 bases in the middle. The CDR3 region is CASSPLELIYNEQFF. CDR3 bases: TGTGCCAGCTCACCCCTAGAACTCATCTACAATGAGCAGTTCTTC. Supplemented by reference TRBV18 and TRBJ2-1, the full variable domain reads NAGVMQNPRHLVRRRGQEARLRCSPMKGHSHVYWYRQLPEEGLKFMVYLQKENIIDESGMPKERFSAEFPKEGPSILRIQQVVRGDSAAYFCASSPLELIYNEQFFGPGTRLTVL.

At least ten counts were recorded for this clonotype. The rearrangement links TRBV9 to TRBJ1-5, with D maybe TRBD1 (6 bases). Germline values: CDR1 SGDLS, CDR2 YYNGEE. The CDR3 has 16 amino acids. V lost 4 bases and J 1 base, leaving 15 bases between the germline ends. The CDR3 DNA reads as TGTGCCAGCAGCACCGGCACAGGGCTGAGCAATCAGCCCCAGCATTTT. Translation gives CASSTGTGLSNQPQHF.

This clonotype was found a few times. CDR3 coding DNA: TGTGCCAGCAGGAGAGACAGGGTTAACACCGGGGAGCTGTTTTTT. Translated: CASRRDRVNTGELFF. This sequence joins TRBV9 and TRBJ2-2, with 7 bases lining up with TRBD1. CDR1 SGDLS and CDR2 YYNGEE come from the germline V gene. The CDR3 is 15 amino acids. V lost 5 bases, J lost 2 bases, and 6 bases stayed unmatched.

The chain links TRBV6-1 to TRBJ2-1, with TRBD1 matching 7 bases. CDR1 MNHNS and CDR2 SASEGT come from the germline V gene. The CDR3 totals 14 residues. V trimming: 8 bases; J trimming: 9 bases; junction bases outside the gene matches: 13. The CDR3 region is CASFEAGGKGEQFF. The CDR3 DNA sequence: TGTGCCAGCTTTGAGGCAGGGGGTAAAGGTGAGCAGTTCTTC.